These T cell receptor beta chains were read from a single sample in a study of spatial heterogeneity in lung cancer. TCRdb ran MiXCR on the 5' RACE reads and lists one entry per CDR3 protein. The sample gives fewer than 20,000 distinct CDR3 sequences, 5.7% of which show up once; around 10% is in the top ten. The sample here was lung tumor tissue, taken at surgery. These receptors all stem from a female donor with early-stage non-small cell lung cancer. CDR3s include the opening cysteine and the closing phenylalanine or tryptophan. D genes are given only for firm matches. Clone size is not always given. Where it is, it says once, few, many or a class for expanded clones.

TRBD1	TRBV3-1	TRBJ2-2	many	CASSLEQGISGELFF	TGTGCCAGCAGCCTGGAACAGGGGATTTCCGGGGAGCTGTTTTTT
-	TRBV29-1	TRBJ1-1	many	CSVVRDRDTEAFF	TGCAGCGTAGTCCGGGACCGCGACACTGAAGCTTTCTTT
-	TRBV7-3	TRBJ2-5	large	CASSSSRDETQYF	TGTGCCAGCAGCTCCTCGAGGGATGAGACCCAGTACTTC
-	TRBV6-2/TRBV6-3	TRBJ2-1	many	CASSLNNEQFF	TGTGCCAGCAGTCTTAATAATGAGCAGTTCTTC
-	TRBV2	TRBJ2-1	many	CASSVFNEQFF	TGTGCCAGCAGTGTTTTCAATGAGCAGTTCTTC
TRBD2	TRBV7-2	TRBJ2-2	-	CASSANPGLAGTGELFF	TGTGCCAGCAGCGCGAACCCAGGACTAGCGGGAACCGGGGAGCTGTTTTTT
-	TRBV6-6	TRBJ1-5	many	CASRRGAGYQPQHF	TGTGCCAGCAGGAGAGGGGCAGGATACCAGCCCCAGCATTTT
TRBD2	TRBV7-2	TRBJ2-5	many	CASSSLAGLQETQYF	TGTGCCAGCAGCTCACTAGCGGGCCTCCAAGAGACCCAGTACTTC
-	TRBV7-9	TRBJ1-5	few	CASSWTGNQPQHF	TGTGCCAGCAGCTGGACAGGCAATCAGCCCCAGCATTTT
-	TRBV9	TRBJ1-3	many	CASSVDPDGNTIYF	TGTGCCAGCAGCGTAGACCCAGATGGAAACACCATATATTTT
-	TRBV20-1	TRBJ2-1	few	CSATHESRYNEQFF	TGCAGTGCTACACACGAGTCTCGGTACAATGAGCAGTTCTTC
-	TRBV10-2	TRBJ1-5	many	CASSEFGNQPQHF	TGCGCCAGCAGTGAGTTCGGGAATCAGCCCCAGCATTTT
TRBD1	TRBV20-1	TRBJ1-2	medium-sized	CSATPGQGALGYGYTF	TGCAGTGCCACGCCCGGACAGGGGGCGCTCGGCTATGGCTACACCTTC
-	TRBV6-6	TRBJ2-5	-	CASTYPRAQETQYF	TGTGCCAGCACCTACCCCCGGGCCCAAGAGACCCAGTACTTC
-	TRBV5-1	TRBJ1-4	many	CASSLEGAFGKLFF	TGCGCCAGCAGCTTGGAGGGAGCGTTTGGAAAACTGTTTTTT
-	TRBV6-5	TRBJ2-7	many	CASSYSKRGEQYF	TGTGCCAGCAGTTACTCGAAGAGGGGCGAGCAGTACTTC
-	TRBV7-8	TRBJ2-5	many	CASSLFVQETQYF	TGTGCCAGCAGCTTATTCGTACAAGAGACCCAGTACTTC
TRBD1	TRBV28	TRBJ2-7	many	CASSLFTGTGQAEQYF	TGTGCCAGCAGTTTATTTACCGGGACAGGGCAAGCGGAGCAGTACTTC
TRBD1	TRBV29-1	TRBJ2-7	many	CSVTGTYEQYF	TGCAGCGTGACAGGGACCTACGAGCAGTACTTC
-	TRBV7-2	TRBJ2-7	-	CASSLALTYEQYF	TGTGCCAGCAGCTTAGCCCTGACCTACGAGCAGTACTTC
-	TRBV20-1	TRBJ1-2	many	CSARDLNRDHGYTF	TGCAGTGCTAGAGATTTGAACAGGGACCATGGCTACACCTTC
-	TRBV18	TRBJ2-3	medium-sized	CASSPVGQLTDTQYF	TGTGCCAGCTCACCAGTAGGGCAGCTGACAGATACGCAGTATTTT
TRBD2	TRBV19	TRBJ2-7	many	CASSRELAGEDEQYF	TGTGCCAGTAGTAGAGAACTAGCGGGAGAGGACGAGCAGTACTTC
TRBD1	TRBV20-1	TRBJ2-1	many	CSATGTGTWNEQFF	TGCAGTGCTACCGGGACAGGTACGTGGAATGAGCAGTTCTTC
-	TRBV21-1	TRBJ2-7	many	CASSKRAGRVTYEQYF	TGTGCCAGCAGCAAAAGGGCAGGGAGGGTAACCTACGAGCAGTACTTC
-	TRBV7-9	TRBJ1-2	few	CASSLNNYGYTF	TGTGCCAGCAGCTTAAACAACTATGGCTACACCTTC
-	TRBV20-1	TRBJ2-3	many	CSARHGTDTQYF	TGCAGTGCTCGTCACGGCACAGATACGCAGTATTTT
TRBD2	TRBV11-1	TRBJ2-7	once	CASSKSAGRLYEQYF	TGTGCCAGCAGCAAGTCAGCGGGAAGATTGTACGAGCAGTACTTC
TRBD2	TRBV20-1	TRBJ2-7	many	CSARTSGSYEQYF	TGCAGTGCTAGAACCAGCGGGAGCTACGAGCAGTACTTC
TRBD1	TRBV5-1	TRBJ2-7	many	CASSLEGQEYYEQYF	TGCGCCAGCAGCTTGGAGGGACAGGAGTACTACGAGCAGTACTTC
-	TRBV5-1	TRBJ1-1	-	CASSPPLNTEAFF	TGCGCCAGCAGCCCCCCTTTAAACACTGAAGCTTTCTTT
TRBD2	TRBV20-1	TRBJ2-1	few	CSARPSLAESPFF	TGCAGTGCTAGGCCCTCACTAGCGGAGAGCCCGTTCTTC
-	TRBV20-1	TRBJ1-3	many	CSAILTSGNTIYF	TGCAGTGCTATTCTAACTTCTGGAAACACCATATATTTT
-	TRBV6-2/TRBV6-3	TRBJ2-3	-	CASSYRVPADTQYF	TGTGCCAGCAGTTACCGGGTTCCCGCCGATACGCAGTATTTT
TRBD1	TRBV5-1	TRBJ2-5	many	CASSLDGRGSETQYF	TGCGCCAGCAGCTTGGATGGCAGGGGGAGCGAGACCCAGTACTTC
-	TRBV7-9	TRBJ1-5	many	CASSLLNQPQHF	TGTGCCAGCAGCTTGCTCAATCAGCCCCAGCATTTT
TRBD1	TRBV7-2	TRBJ1-1	many	CASSWDRVEAFF	TGTGCCAGCAGCTGGGACAGGGTTGAAGCTTTCTTT
-	TRBV13	TRBJ2-7	medium-sized	CASSLNGFGALNEQYF	TGTGCCAGCAGCTTAAATGGGTTCGGGGCCTTGAACGAGCAGTACTTC
-	TRBV18	TRBJ2-2	few	CASSQDRDGELFF	TGTGCCAGCTCCCAGGACCGAGACGGGGAGCTGTTTTTT
TRBD2	TRBV11-2	TRBJ2-1	many	CASSLVSAGAYNEQFF	TGTGCCAGCAGCTTAGTCTCAGCGGGGGCCTACAATGAGCAGTTCTTC
-	TRBV2	TRBJ2-7	many	CASMLDILYEQYF	TGTGCCAGCATGTTGGACATCCTCTACGAGCAGTACTTC
-	TRBV4-1	TRBJ2-7	many	CASSQEPFSSYEQYF	TGCGCCAGCAGCCAAGAACCATTTAGCTCCTACGAGCAGTACTTC
TRBD1	TRBV6-2/TRBV6-3	TRBJ2-5	many	CASTDRDQKTQYF	TGTGCCAGCACCGACAGGGATCAAAAGACCCAGTACTTC
TRBD2	TRBV20-1	TRBJ2-2	many	CSAVAGGSGGELFF	TGCAGTGCAGTAGCGGGAGGATCGGGCGGGGAGCTGTTTTTT
-	TRBV5-1	TRBJ1-5	few	CASSADSPNQPQHF	TGCGCCAGCAGCGCGGACAGCCCCAATCAGCCCCAGCATTTT
TRBD2	TRBV7-9	TRBJ2-5	many	CASSRLPLAGQETQYF	TGTGCCAGCAGCCGTCTACCACTAGCGGGCCAAGAGACCCAGTACTTC
-	TRBV19	TRBJ2-4	many	CASSPPGHGQNF	TGTGCCAGTAGTCCACCGGGACACGGACAGAACTTC
-	TRBV6-1	TRBJ1-5	medium-sized	CASSGTPNQPQHF	TGTGCCAGCAGTGGGACACCTAATCAGCCCCAGCATTTT